These T cell receptor beta chains were read from a single sample in a study of Ad26.COV2.S vaccination and SARS-CoV-2 variants. The assay was immunoSEQ multiplex PCR, and TCRdb's table has in-frame clones only and misses some. The table has under 550,000 clones, 75% to 95% seen once. Sequenced material: peripheral blood, taken in a trial of Ad26.COV2.S vaccine versus placebo. Every receptor here comes from a person between 18 and 65 years old who received the Ad26.COV2.S COVID-19 vaccine or a placebo. Both conserved end residues are part of each CDR3. The D gene is left open where the match is weak. The size field is filled for only some rows; it gives once, few, many or a size class.

size,D,J,V,DNA,CDR3
NA,NA,TRBJ1-2,TRBV30,TGTGCCTGGAGTCCTCGACAGGTTCCGCTCTATGGCTACACCTTC,CAWSPRQVPLYGYTF
few,NA,TRBJ2-7,TRBV3-1/TRBV3-2,TGTGCCAGCAGCCAAGAGGGACCTCGGTACTTC,CASSQEGPRYF
NA,NA,TRBJ1-3,TRBV9,TGTGCCAGCAGCGAAAGTTTAATAGGAAACACCATATATTTT,CASSESLIGNTIYF
NA,TRBD1,TRBJ1-3,TRBV3-1/TRBV3-2,TGTGCCAGCAGCTATCTAGGAACAGGGGGCCGGAACACCATATATTTT,CASSYLGTGGRNTIYF
NA,NA,TRBJ2-7,TRBV10-2,TGCGCCAGCAGTGAGTCGAGACCGGGGAGCGGTTACGAGCAGTACTTC,CASSESRPGSGYEQYF
NA,NA,TRBJ2-5,TRBV10-3,TGTGCCATCAGCGGCAGGGAAGAGACCCAGTACTTC,CAISGREETQYF
once,TRBD1,TRBJ1-5,TRBV19,TGTGCCAGTGCACCCTCGACAGGGGCCCGCAATCAGCCCCAGCATTTT,CASAPSTGARNQPQHF
NA,TRBD2,TRBJ2-1,TRBV5-4,TGTGCCAGCAGCTTGGGTAGCGGGAGGGCTTACAATGAGCAGTTCTTC,CASSLGSGRAYNEQFF
NA,TRBD1,TRBJ1-5,TRBV30,TGTGCCTGGCAGACAGGGTTTGGCAATCAGCCCCAGCATTTT,CAWQTGFGNQPQHF
NA,NA,TRBJ2-7,TRBV10-3,TGTGCCACACAGGACCAGGGAGTATACTACGAGCAGTACTTC,CATQDQGVYYEQYF
NA,NA,TRBJ2-7,TRBV11-2,TGTGCCAGCAGCCAACATAGGAACGAGCAGTACTTC,CASSQHRNEQYF
once,TRBD1,TRBJ2-3,TRBV5-6,TGTGCCAGCAGTACAGGGGGAGCAGATACGCAGTATTTT,CASSTGGADTQYF
NA,TRBD2,TRBJ2-1,TRBV29-1,TGCAGCGTGCTACTAGCGGATGAGCAGTTCTTC,CSVLLADEQFF
NA,TRBD1,TRBJ2-5,TRBV18,TGTGCCAGCTCACCACGACAGGGCTTTGAGACCCAGTACTTC,CASSPRQGFETQYF
few,NA,TRBJ2-7,TRBV28,TGTGCCAGCAGTCGGGCACTTCCCGAGCAGTACTTC,CASSRALPEQYF
NA,NA,TRBJ2-1,TRBV11-3,TGTGCCAGCAGCTTATACGGGTCCAATGAGCAGTTCTTC,CASSLYGSNEQFF
NA,NA,TRBJ2-3,TRBV21-1,TGTGCCAGCAGCAAAGACGACGAGGGTATAACAGATACGCAGTATTTT,CASSKDDEGITDTQYF
NA,NA,TRBJ1-2,TRBV9,TGTGCCAGCAGCGTAAACAGGGAGAACGAGGGCTACACCTTC,CASSVNRENEGYTF
NA,NA,TRBJ2-7,TRBV4-2,TGTGCCAGCAGCCAATCCCAGGAGCGCTCCTACGAGCAGTACTTC,CASSQSQERSYEQYF
few,NA,TRBJ1-1,TRBV27,TGTGCCAGCAGTTTAAAATCCTACACTGAAGCTTTCTTT,CASSLKSYTEAFF
NA,NA,TRBJ2-5,TRBV27,TGTGCCAGCAGTTTAAATCCCCAGAAGACCCAGTACTTC,CASSLNPQKTQYF
NA,TRBD1,TRBJ2-5,TRBV9,TGTGCCAGCAGCGTAGGGGCAGGGGGCTCGGCAGTGGAAGAGACCCAGTACTTC,CASSVGAGGSAVEETQYF
NA,TRBD1,TRBJ1-5,TRBV6-5,TGTGCCAGCAGACACACAGGGGGCGATTATCAGCCCCAGCATTTT,CASRHTGGDYQPQHF
NA,TRBD1,TRBJ1-4,TRBV5-4,TGTGCCAGCAGCACCAAACAGGGGACAACTAATGAAAAACTGTTTTTT,CASSTKQGTTNEKLFF
NA,NA,TRBJ2-3,TRBV2,TGTGCCAGCAGTGCGGGGGAGGTTTTGTCAGATACGCAGTATTTT,CASSAGEVLSDTQYF
NA,NA,TRBJ2-7,TRBV4-1,TGCGCCAGCAGCCAAGATCGTCCGGGGGCAAGTACCTACGAGCAGTACTTC,CASSQDRPGASTYEQYF
NA,NA,TRBJ1-5,TRBV30,TGTGCCTGGAGTCTGAGAGAAGAGGGTGCCCAGCATTTT,CAWSLREEGAQHF
NA,TRBD1,TRBJ2-6,TRBV4-2,TGTGCCAGCAGTCCAACGGTCGCAGGGGGCCCTGGGGCCAACGTCCTGACTTTC,CASSPTVAGGPGANVLTF
NA,NA,TRBJ1-1,TRBV30,TGTGCCTGGGGCAGGGCCGCTGAAGCTTTCTTT,CAWGRAAEAFF
NA,NA,TRBJ2-1,TRBV28,TGTGCCAGCAGCCCGAGCACGAGCTCCTACAATGAGCAGTTCTTC,CASSPSTSSYNEQFF
NA,NA,TRBJ2-1,TRBV3-1/TRBV3-2,TGTGCCAGCAGCCGCGGCGAACGCTATGAGCAGTTCTTC,CASSRGERYEQFF
NA,NA,TRBJ2-5,TRBV5-1,TGCGCCAGCAGCTTGGCGGGGAAGCGGCAAGAGACCCAGTACTTC,CASSLAGKRQETQYF
NA,NA,TRBJ2-1,TRBV5-1,TGCGCCAGCAGCTTAACTAGCAATGAGCAGTTCTTC,CASSLTSNEQFF
NA,NA,TRBJ1-1,TRBV5-1,TGCGCCAGCAGACAGAACTTAATGAACACTGAAGCTTTCTTT,CASRQNLMNTEAFF
NA,TRBD1,TRBJ1-1,TRBV3-1/TRBV3-2,TGTGCCAGCGCAGGGGGCACTGAAGCTTTCTTT,CASAGGTEAFF
NA,TRBD1,TRBJ1-5,TRBV2,TGTGCCAGCAGCGCTAGGACAGGGTTTAATGCGCCCCAGCATTTT,CASSARTGFNAPQHF
NA,NA,TRBJ1-5,TRBV7-2,TGTGCCAGCAGCCCAAGGGGGGCAGGTCAGCCCCAGCATTTT,CASSPRGAGQPQHF
NA,NA,TRBJ2-5,TRBV21-1,TGTGCCAGCAGCAAAGATTCCGGGACAGGGGGACTAAAGACCCAGTACTTC,CASSKDSGTGGLKTQYF
NA,NA,TRBJ2-3,TRBV10-1,TGCGCCAGCAGTGAGTCGACTCCCGGAGGGCCCACAGATACGCAGTATTTT,CASSESTPGGPTDTQYF
NA,NA,TRBJ1-2,TRBV7-9,TGTGCCAGCAGCTTAGGAGGGTCTGTGGCGGGAGGTGGCTACACCTTC,CASSLGGSVAGGGYTF
NA,TRBD2,TRBJ2-7,TRBV15,TGTGCCACCAGCAGAGTTCCCCTAGCGGGAGTAGACGAGCAGTACTTC,CATSRVPLAGVDEQYF
NA,TRBD2,TRBJ2-3,TRBV9,TGTGCCAGCAGCACCGGACTAGCGGGAGTAGATACGCAGTATTTT,CASSTGLAGVDTQYF
NA,NA,TRBJ1-2,TRBV11-2,TGTGCCAGCAGGGTGCGGTCAGAACCTAACTATGGCTACACCTTC,CASRVRSEPNYGYTF
many,TRBD2,TRBJ2-5,TRBV5-1,TGCGCCAGCAGCAGGACTAGCGCGTCCATAGAGACCCAGTACTTC,CASSRTSASIETQYF
once,NA,TRBJ2-3,TRBV18,TGTGCCAGCTCACCACCGTCCAGCAGGGATACGCAGTATTTT,CASSPPSSRDTQYF
NA,NA,TRBJ2-1,TRBV19,TGTGCCAGTAGCTCGCTTGTTGAGCAGTTCTTC,CASSSLVEQFF
NA,NA,TRBJ1-5,TRBV29-1,TGCAGCGTTGAGGAAAGACCTAATCAGCCCCAGCATTTT,CSVEERPNQPQHF
NA,TRBD2,TRBJ2-1,TRBV2,TGTGCCAGCAGTCCGGGACTAGACTACAATGAGCAGTTCTTC,CASSPGLDYNEQFF
NA,NA,TRBJ1-5,TRBV6-2/TRBV6-3,TGTGCCAGCAGTTATAGTCTTCAGCCCCAGCATTTT,CASSYSLQPQHF
NA,NA,TRBJ2-7,TRBV18,TGTGCCAGCTCACTACAGTCTACCTACGAGCAGTACTTC,CASSLQSTYEQYF